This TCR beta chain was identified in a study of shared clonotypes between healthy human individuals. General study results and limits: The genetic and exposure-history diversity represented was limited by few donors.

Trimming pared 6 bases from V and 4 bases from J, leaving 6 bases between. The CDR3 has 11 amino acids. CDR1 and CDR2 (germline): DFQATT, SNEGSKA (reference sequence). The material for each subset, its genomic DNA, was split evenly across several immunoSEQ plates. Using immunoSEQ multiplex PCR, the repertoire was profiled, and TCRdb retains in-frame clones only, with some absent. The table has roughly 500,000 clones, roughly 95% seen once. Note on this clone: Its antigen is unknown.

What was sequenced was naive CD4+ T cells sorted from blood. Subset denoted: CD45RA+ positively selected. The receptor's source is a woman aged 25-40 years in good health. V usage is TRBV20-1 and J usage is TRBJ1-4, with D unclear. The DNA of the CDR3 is TGCAGTGCACGGATTAATGAAAAACTGTTTTTT. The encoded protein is CSARINEKLFF.